This T cell receptor (beta chain) originates from a study of T cells in women clearing cervical HPV infection. With regard to this clone: The read stops 3 residues short of the end of the CDR3; the missing end is completed from the germline J gene.

Generated by immunoSEQ multiplex PCR, the TCRdb table keeps only in-frame clones and is missing some. This table lists some 20,000 clones. The V segment lost 7 bases and the J segment 5 bases; nucleotides outside the gene matches: 4. Germline V lookup: CDR1 SQVTM, CDR2 ANQGSEA. The CDR3 has 14 residues. The rearrangement links TRBV29-1 to TRBJ2-1; 14 bases fit TRBD2. The sequence came from a woman aged 18-70 years with a cervical HPV16 infection that either progressed to CIN3+ or cleared (not recorded which). The specimen was blood buffy coat. CDR3 protein: CSAWTSGRNNEQFF. CDR3 DNA, as far as it was read: TGCAGCGCATGGACTAGCGGGAGGAACAATGAG.